These 5 T cell receptor beta chains were sequenced from one sample in a study of vaccination effects on CD4 cells after COVID-19. TCRdb's copy holds only in-frame clones and misses some; the assay was immunoSEQ multiplex PCR. Counted here are 50,000 to 70,000 clones, 72% occurring once; the ten biggest clones make up under 30%. Their antigen targets remain unknown. Subsequent to a culture period of less than twelve days, CD4+ T cells were isolated. The specimen was CD4+ T cells from PBMCs cultured without peptide, collected before COVID-19 vaccination. These receptors were collected from a human donor who had a prior SARS-CoV-2 infection.

This clone has only a few counts. V usage is TRBV2 and J usage is TRBJ2-7, with 7 positions matching TRBD1. The germline V gene encodes CDR1 SNHLY and CDR2 FYNNEI. Trimming at V came to 2 bases and at J to 2 bases, leaving 6 bases not matched to a gene. CDR3 length: 15 amino acids. The CDR3 nucleotides are TGTGCCAGCAGTGAATTGGGCAGGGGGACCTACGAGCAGTACTTC. It yields the protein CASSELGRGTYEQYF.

The rearrangement joins TRBV7-2 to TRBJ1-2; tentatively, D is TRBD1 (5 bases). The CDR3 runs to 17 residues. V dropped 1 base and J dropped 2 bases, with 17 bases sitting between them. Germline-derived CDR1 and CDR2 are SGHTA and FQGNSA. CDR3 amino acids: CASSLVQLGDGNYGYTF. In nucleotides, the CDR3 is TGTGCCAGCAGCTTAGTTCAACTCGGGGACGGCAACTATGGCTACACCTTC.

This clone was counted once. The CDR3 spells CASSRQGPEAFF. The CDR3 region has the DNA TGTGCCAGCAGTCGACAGGGACCTGAAGCTTTCTTT. The chain combines TRBV2 with TRBJ1-1, with TRBD1 matching over 7 bases. Germline V gene lookup returns CDR1 SNHLY and CDR2 FYNNEI. CDR3 length: 12 residues. J lost 6 bases, V lost 5 bases, and 3 bases had no gene match.

V and J are TRBV9 and TRBJ2-3; D is uncertain. Germline V gene lookup returns CDR1 SGDLS and CDR2 YYNGEE. This CDR3 region has 15 residues. The V end lost 2 bases, the J end lost 0 bases, and 10 bases lay between the germline ends. Here the CDR3 DNA reads TGTGCCAGCAGCGTCACCCCCGGAAGCACAGATACGCAGTATTTT. Translating gives CASSVTPGSTDTQYF.

The chain is built from TRBV29-1 and TRBJ2-5; no definite D call. V lost 1 base and J lost 3, with 6 bases in between. The CDR3 is 12 amino acids. Per the germline V gene, CDR1 is SQVTM and CDR2 is ANQGSEA. CDR3 sequence reads: CSVEGAEETQYF. The CDR3 DNA reads TGCAGCGTTGAAGGGGCAGAAGAGACCCAGTACTTC.